This T cell receptor beta chain was sequenced during a study of T cells in localized non-small cell lung cancer. Whole-study findings and limits: The study linked higher blood T cell density to longer overall survival. The greatest T cell clonality was found in uninvolved adjacent lung (higher than in tumor). Only one tumor region went through sequencing, so heterogeneity may still be there.

Libraries were prepared by immunoSEQ multiplex PCR; TCRdb keeps only in-frame clonotypes and omits some of them. The sample lists around 78,000 clones, over 75% seen once, with 8% to 10% in the top ten. This clone was counted a single time. Its antigen is undetermined. The source material was peripheral blood, sampled before any cancer treatment. This receptor was identified in a female donor over 55 with stage I lung adenocarcinoma.

DNA for the CDR3: TGTGCCAGCAGTTCCCACGGGGGGAACACCGGGGAGCTGTTTTTT. Its protein product is CASSSHGGNTGELFF. This sequence joins TRBV6-6 and TRBJ2-2; maybe TRBD2 (6 bases). V was shortened by 4 bases and J by 1 base, with 10 bases between the two germline ends. Per germline, CDR1 MNHNY and CDR2 SVGAGI (reference sequence). The CDR3 runs 15 residues.